This paragraph reports one T cell receptor beta chain. What it recognizes is unknown. The data stem from a study of OX40 agonist ivuxolimab in advanced cancers. Study-wide points: There was clonal expansion of CD4+ and CD8+ blood T cells by week 6 at 0.1 to 3.0 mg/kg.

Assay: immunoSEQ multiplex PCR; the TCRdb copy retains only in-frame clones and omits some. Of around 76,000 clones listed, 86% were seen once; the top ten hold about 8%. The CDR3 covers 14 residues. Per the germline V gene, CDR1 is SGHNT and CDR2 is YYREEE (reference sequence). The ends were cut back, 4 bases at V and 6 bases at J, with 17 bases in the middle. This specimen consisted of CD4+ or CD8+ T cells sorted from blood, obtained in a trial of the OX40 agonist ivuxolimab. This receptor was obtained from an adult with an advanced solid tumor such as melanoma, head and neck, liver or kidney cancer. The V and J genes are TRBV5-4 and TRBJ2-7; D may correspond to TRBD1 or TRBD2 (5 bases each). The CDR3 protein is CASSRDDGASEQYF. The DNA for the CDR3 is TGTGCCAGCAGCCGGGATGACGGGGCAAGCGAGCAGTACTTC.